The clone carrying this T cell receptor (beta chain) was observed at least ten times. Antigen unknown. At one end the junction does not follow the germline gene, possibly because of a read error. Germline V gives CDR1 SGHTA, CDR2 FQGTGA. There are 17 residues in the CDR3. TCRdb processed the multiplex PCR reads anew with MiXCR; each CDR3 protein has one entry. The sample shows about 180,000 distinct CDR3 sequences, around a third of them seen only once. This sample is drawn from a study of breast tumors, draining lymph nodes, adjacent tissues. Axillary draining lymph nodes of breast cancer patients supplied the node samples. Study-level findings and limits: Compared with basal-like, luminal-like tumors shared significantly more repertoire with nontumor tissue. That most tumor T cells come from lymph nodes remained unproven. Findings are consistent with lymph node origin and intratumoral expansion of most tumor T cells. Tumors had less TCR diversity than lymph nodes, more than nontumor tissue.

V usage is TRBV7-3 and J usage is TRBJ2-6; D may correspond to TRBD1 or TRBD2 (5 bases each). The sequencing input was axillary lymph node tissue. This TCR came from a female donor with breast cancer. Some clones in this sample may be carry-over from other donors' samples. CDR3 loop: CASSLPGLYSGANLLTF. The CDR3 region has the DNA TGTGCCAGCAGCTTACCCGGACTGTACTCTGGGGCCAACCTCCTGACTTTC.